This T cell receptor (beta chain) was documented in a study of CD4+ T cells in melanoma. General observations from the study: A reported correlation linked neoantigen-specific CD4+ T cells to CD8+, macrophage and B cell function.

The method was immunoSEQ multiplex PCR; TCRdb's version includes in-frame clones alone and lacks a portion of them. This sample has around 19,000 clones, with roughly 80% found just once. A note on this clone: Its antigen is currently unknown.

Germline V lookup: CDR1 SGHRS, CDR2 YFSETQ. The CDR3 is made up of 15 amino acids. Between the trimmed V and J ends, which lost 2 bases and 4 bases, there was a span of 15 bases. This chain connects TRBV5-1 to TRBJ1-2; possibly TRBD1 for D (6 bases). Sequenced input: cells from a culture (not recorded whether cultured in vitro). This clonotype originated in a human donor with melanoma. CDR3 in amino acids: CASSFGQSTSYGYTF. DNA for the CDR3: TGCGCCAGCAGCTTTGGACAGAGCACGTCCTATGGCTACACCTTC. Variable domain in full (rest from reference TRBV5-1 and TRBJ1-2): KAGVTQTPRYLIKTRGQQVTLSCSPISGHRSVSWYQQTPGQGLQFLFEYFSETQRNKGNFPGRFSGRQFSNSRSEMNVSTLELGDSALYLCASSFGQSTSYGYTFGSGTRLTVV.